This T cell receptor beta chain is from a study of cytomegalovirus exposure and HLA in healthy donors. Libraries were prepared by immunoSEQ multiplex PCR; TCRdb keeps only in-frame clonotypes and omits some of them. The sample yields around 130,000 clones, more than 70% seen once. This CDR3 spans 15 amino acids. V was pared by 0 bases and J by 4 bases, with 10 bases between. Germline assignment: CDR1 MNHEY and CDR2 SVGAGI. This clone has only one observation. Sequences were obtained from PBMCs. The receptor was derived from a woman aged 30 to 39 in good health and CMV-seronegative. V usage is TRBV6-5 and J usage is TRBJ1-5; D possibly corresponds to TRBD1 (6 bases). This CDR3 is CASSYSGDKNQPQHF. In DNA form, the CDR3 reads TGTGCCAGCAGTTACTCGGGGGACAAGAATCAGCCCCAGCATTTT.